This is a list of T cell receptor beta chains from one sample in a study of T-cell memory formation after mild COVID-19. TCRdb reprocessed the 5' RACE reads via MiXCR and lists one record per CDR3 protein. The sample carries some 190,000 distinct CDR3 sequences, approximately 16% recorded once. The specimen was PBMCs or a T cell subset sorted from them (not recorded which). These receptors came from an adult woman who had mild COVID-19 (a few samples of this study predate the infection). Cell type and time point are not known. Each CDR3 is given with its conserved first and last residue. A D gene is named only where the DNA matches it firmly. Clone size is stated in some rows and not others, as once, few, many or a class when expanded.

v_call	d_call	clone_size	j_call	cdr3_nt	cdr3_aa
TRBV3-1	TRBD2	NA	TRBJ2-3	TGTGCCAGCAGTCAAAGCGGGGGGGCGGGCGCAGATACGCAGTATTTT	CASSQSGGAGADTQYF
TRBV5-1	NA	few	TRBJ1-2	TGCGCCAGCAGCTTGGAGGGGCCCTATGGCTACACCTTC	CASSLEGPYGYTF
TRBV7-2	TRBD2	few	TRBJ2-5	TGTGCCAGCAGCAGACTTAGCGGGGGCCAAGAGACCCAGTACTTC	CASSRLSGGQETQYF
TRBV12-3/TRBV12-4	TRBD2	few	TRBJ2-5	TGTGCCAGCAGCCCCCGGCTAGCGGAGGGGAAGACCCAGTACTTC	CASSPRLAEGKTQYF
TRBV5-1	TRBD1	few	TRBJ2-7	TGCGCCAGCAGCCCCGGACAGGGGGCGCGTGAGCAGTACTTC	CASSPGQGAREQYF
TRBV6-5	NA	few	TRBJ2-6	TGTGCCAGCAGTTACCACTCTGGGGCCAACGTCCTGACTTTC	CASSYHSGANVLTF
TRBV3-1	NA	NA	TRBJ1-5	TGTGCCAGCAGCCTGAGAGGAGGGCTCAATCAGCCCCAGCATTTT	CASSLRGGLNQPQHF
TRBV29-1	TRBD1	few	TRBJ1-2	TGCAGCGTTGACGCGACAGGGAGCCGCTATGGCTACACCTTC	CSVDATGSRYGYTF
TRBV10-3	TRBD1	few	TRBJ2-7	TGTGCCATCAGTGTGGACAGGGAAAGATACGAGCAGTACTTC	CAISVDRERYEQYF
TRBV29-1	TRBD1	few	TRBJ1-2	TGCAGCCTTGGGGACAGTAACTATGGCTACACCTTC	CSLGDSNYGYTF
TRBV7-9	TRBD2	few	TRBJ2-1	TGTGCCAGCACCCAACCTAGCGGGAGGATTATGACCTACAATGAGCAGTTCTTC	CASTQPSGRIMTYNEQFF
TRBV15	NA	few	TRBJ2-1	TGTGCCACCAGCACCACCCTGGGGGCGTCCTCCTACAATGAGCAGTTCTTC	CATSTTLGASSYNEQFF
TRBV6-2/TRBV6-3	TRBD2	once	TRBJ2-5	TGTGCCAGCGCAAGAGGGACCGGGACTAGCGGGGAGACCCAGTACTTC	CASARGTGTSGETQYF
TRBV11-2	TRBD2	few	TRBJ2-1	TGTGCCAGCAAGCCAATCTACCGCGGGGGGGATGAGCAGTTCTTC	CASKPIYRGGDEQFF
TRBV10-3	NA	NA	TRBJ2-2	TGTGCCATCAGTGAGCGGGAGAACACCGGGGAGCTGTTTTTT	CAISERENTGELFF
TRBV10-3	TRBD1	NA	TRBJ2-1	TGTGCCATCAGGGCCGGGACAGGAGACAATGAGCAGTTCTTC	CAIRAGTGDNEQFF
TRBV7-9	NA	few	TRBJ1-1	TGTGCCAGCAGCTTAATAGGTAACACTGAAGCTTTCTTT	CASSLIGNTEAFF
TRBV6-2/TRBV6-3	TRBD1	NA	TRBJ2-7	TGTGCCAGCCAAGACAGGGGTGTTTCCTACGAGCAGTACTTC	CASQDRGVSYEQYF
TRBV24-1	TRBD1	few	TRBJ2-1	TGTGCCACCAGTGAATATGACAGGGGCCTCAATGAGCAGTTCTTC	CATSEYDRGLNEQFF
TRBV4-1	NA	NA	TRBJ1-4	TGCGCCAGCAGCCAAGGGCCGACAACTAATGAAAAACTGTTTTTT	CASSQGPTTNEKLFF
TRBV30	NA	NA	TRBJ2-2	TGTGCCTGGAATTTTATCACCACCGGGGAGCTGTTTTTT	CAWNFITTGELFF
TRBV7-2	NA	few	TRBJ1-2	TGTGCCAGCAGCTCACCATCTACAGGGATGGGTGGCTACACCTTC	CASSSPSTGMGGYTF